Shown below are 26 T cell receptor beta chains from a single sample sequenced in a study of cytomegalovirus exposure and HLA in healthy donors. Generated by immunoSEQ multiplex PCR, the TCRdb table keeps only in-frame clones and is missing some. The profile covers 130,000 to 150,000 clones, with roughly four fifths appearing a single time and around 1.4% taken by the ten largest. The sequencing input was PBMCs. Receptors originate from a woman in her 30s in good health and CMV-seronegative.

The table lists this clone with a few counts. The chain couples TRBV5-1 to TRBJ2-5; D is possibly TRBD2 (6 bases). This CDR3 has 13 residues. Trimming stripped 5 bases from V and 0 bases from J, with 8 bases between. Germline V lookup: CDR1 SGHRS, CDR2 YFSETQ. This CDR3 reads CASSPGDQETQYF. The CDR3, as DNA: TGCGCCAGCAGTCCGGGAGACCAAGAGACCCAGTACTTC.

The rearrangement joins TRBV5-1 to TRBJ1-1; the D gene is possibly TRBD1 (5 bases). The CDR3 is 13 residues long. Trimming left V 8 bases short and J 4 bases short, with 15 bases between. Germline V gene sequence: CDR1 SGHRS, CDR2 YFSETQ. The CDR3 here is CASYPQGSTEAFF. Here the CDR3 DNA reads TGCGCCAGTTACCCTCAGGGCTCCACTGAAGCTTTCTTT.

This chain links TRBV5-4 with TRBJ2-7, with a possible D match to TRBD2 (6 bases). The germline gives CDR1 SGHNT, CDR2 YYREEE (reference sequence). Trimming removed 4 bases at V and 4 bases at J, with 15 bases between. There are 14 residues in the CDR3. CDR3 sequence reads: CASSRGYPPYEQYF. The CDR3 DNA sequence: TGTGCCAGCAGCCGGGGGTATCCGCCATACGAGCAGTACTTC.

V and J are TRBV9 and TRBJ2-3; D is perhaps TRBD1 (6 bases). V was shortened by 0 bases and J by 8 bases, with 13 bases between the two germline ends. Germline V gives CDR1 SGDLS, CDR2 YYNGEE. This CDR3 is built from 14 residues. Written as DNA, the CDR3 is TGTGCCAGCAGCGTAGTTCGGATAGGGGGTACGCAGTATTTT. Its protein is CASSVVRIGGTQYF.

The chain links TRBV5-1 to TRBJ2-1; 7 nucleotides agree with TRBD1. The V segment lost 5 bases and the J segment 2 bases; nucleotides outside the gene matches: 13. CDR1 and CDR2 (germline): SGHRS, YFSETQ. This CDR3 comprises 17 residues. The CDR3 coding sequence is TGCGCCAGCAGGGACGGACCCGGGACAGATACCTACAATGAGCAGTTCTTC. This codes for CASRDGPGTDTYNEQFF.

This CDR3 reads CASSLSGADYEQYF. CDR3 nucleotides: TGTGCCAGCAGCTTAAGCGGGGCCGACTACGAGCAGTACTTC. The chain employs TRBV11-3 and TRBJ2-7, with 7 bases lining up with TRBD2. The CDR3 length is 14 residues. Germline V gene sequence: CDR1 SGHNT, CDR2 YENEEA. The V and J ends lost 2 bases and 3 bases, in that order; junction bases with no gene match: 4.

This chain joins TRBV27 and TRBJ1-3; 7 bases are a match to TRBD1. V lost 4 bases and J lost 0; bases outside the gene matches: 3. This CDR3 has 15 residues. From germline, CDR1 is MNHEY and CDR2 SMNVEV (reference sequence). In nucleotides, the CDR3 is TGTGCCAGCAGTTCCACAGGGGCCTCTGGAAACACCATATATTTT. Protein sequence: CASSSTGASGNTIYF.

The CDR3 region is CASSQDPSGAYNEQFF. In DNA, the CDR3 is TGTGCCAGCAGCCAAGACCCTAGCGGGGCCTACAATGAGCAGTTCTTC. The V and J genes are TRBV9 and TRBJ2-1; 9 nucleotides match TRBD2. This CDR3 has 16 residues. The V gene's germline CDR1 is SGDLS and CDR2 YYNGEE. J gave up 2 bases and V 4 bases, and 7 bases lay outside the gene matches.

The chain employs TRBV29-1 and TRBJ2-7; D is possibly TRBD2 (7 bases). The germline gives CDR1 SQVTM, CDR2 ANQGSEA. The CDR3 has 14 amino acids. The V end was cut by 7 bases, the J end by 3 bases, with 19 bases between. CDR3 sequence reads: CSARRGGGSYEQYF. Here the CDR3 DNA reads TGCAGCGCCCGAAGGGGAGGGGGAAGCTACGAGCAGTACTTC.

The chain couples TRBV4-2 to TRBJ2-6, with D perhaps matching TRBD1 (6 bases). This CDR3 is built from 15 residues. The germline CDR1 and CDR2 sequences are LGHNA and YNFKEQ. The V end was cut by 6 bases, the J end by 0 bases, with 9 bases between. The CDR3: CASRRGSSGANVLTF. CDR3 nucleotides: TGTGCCAGCAGGAGGGGGAGCTCTGGGGCCAACGTCCTGACTTTC.

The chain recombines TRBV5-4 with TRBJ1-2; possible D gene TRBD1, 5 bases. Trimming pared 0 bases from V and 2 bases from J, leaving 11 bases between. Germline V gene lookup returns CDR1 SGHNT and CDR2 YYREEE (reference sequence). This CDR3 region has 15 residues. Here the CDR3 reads CASSLDYRSNYGYTF. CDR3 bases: TGTGCCAGCAGCTTGGATTACAGGTCAAACTATGGCTACACCTTC.

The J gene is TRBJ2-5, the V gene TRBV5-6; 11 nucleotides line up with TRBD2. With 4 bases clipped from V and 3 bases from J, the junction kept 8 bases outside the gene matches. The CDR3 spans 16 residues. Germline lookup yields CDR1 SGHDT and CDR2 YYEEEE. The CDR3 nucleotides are TGTGCCAGCAGCACTTGGGGGACTAGCGGAAAAGAGACCCAGTACTTC. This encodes CASSTWGTSGKETQYF. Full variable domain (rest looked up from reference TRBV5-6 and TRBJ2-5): DAGVTQSPTHLIKTRGQQVTLRCSPKSGHDTVSWYQQALGQGPQFIFQYYEEEERQRGNFPDRFSGHQFPNYSSELNVNALLLGDSALYLCASSTWGTSGKETQYFGPGTRLLVL.

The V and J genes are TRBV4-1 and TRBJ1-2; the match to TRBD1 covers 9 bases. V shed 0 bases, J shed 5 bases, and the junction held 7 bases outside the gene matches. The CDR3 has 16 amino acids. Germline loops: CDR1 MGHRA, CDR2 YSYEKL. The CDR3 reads CASSQEFTGGAYGYTF. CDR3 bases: TGCGCCAGCAGCCAAGAATTTACAGGGGGCGCGTATGGCTACACCTTC.

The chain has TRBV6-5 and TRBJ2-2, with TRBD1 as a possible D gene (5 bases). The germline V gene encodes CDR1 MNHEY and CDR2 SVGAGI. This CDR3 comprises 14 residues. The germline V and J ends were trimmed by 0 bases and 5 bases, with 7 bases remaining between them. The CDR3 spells CASSYSRVTGELFF. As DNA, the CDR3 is TGTGCCAGCAGTTACTCCAGGGTGACCGGGGAGCTGTTTTTT.

The CDR3 loop reads CASSPGGKDTQYF. The CDR3 DNA reads as TGTGCCAGCTCACCAGGCGGCAAAGATACGCAGTATTTT. The chain carries TRBV18 and TRBJ2-3; D unclear. The V and J ends lost 2 bases and 5 bases respectively, with 8 bases between them. Germline CDR1 and CDR2: KGHSH and LQKENI. CDR3 length equals 13 residues.

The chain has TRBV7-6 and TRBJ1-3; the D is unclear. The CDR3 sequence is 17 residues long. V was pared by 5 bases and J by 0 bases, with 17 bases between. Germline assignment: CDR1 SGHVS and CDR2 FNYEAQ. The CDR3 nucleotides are TGTGCCAGCAGCCAGCACCAAGTAGCTTCCTCTGGAAACACCATATATTTT. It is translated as CASSQHQVASSGNTIYF.

The CDR3 DNA follows: TGTGCCAGCAGCGATCAATGGAGTGAAAAACTGTTTTTT. Translating gives CASSDQWSEKLFF. V usage is TRBV5-6 and J usage is TRBJ1-4; D gene unclear. The CDR3 sequence is 13 residues long. From germline, CDR1 is SGHDT and CDR2 YYEEEE. Trimming removed 4 bases at V and 7 bases at J, with 11 bases between.

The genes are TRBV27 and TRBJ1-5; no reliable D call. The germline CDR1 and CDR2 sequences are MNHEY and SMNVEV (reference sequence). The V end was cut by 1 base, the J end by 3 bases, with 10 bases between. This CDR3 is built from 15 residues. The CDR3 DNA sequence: TGTGCCAGCAGTTTATATGCGGGAGACAATCAGCCCCAGCATTTT. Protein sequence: CASSLYAGDNQPQHF.

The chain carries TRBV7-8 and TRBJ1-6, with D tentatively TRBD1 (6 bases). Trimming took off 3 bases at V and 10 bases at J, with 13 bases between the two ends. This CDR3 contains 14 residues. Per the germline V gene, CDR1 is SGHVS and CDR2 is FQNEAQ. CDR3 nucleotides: TGTGCCAGCAGCTTGACGGACAGTCAGTCACCCCTCCACTTT. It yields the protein CASSLTDSQSPLHF.

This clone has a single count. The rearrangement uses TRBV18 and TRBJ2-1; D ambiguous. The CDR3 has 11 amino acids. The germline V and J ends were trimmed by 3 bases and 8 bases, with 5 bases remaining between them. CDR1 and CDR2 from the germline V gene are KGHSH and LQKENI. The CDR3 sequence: CASSPLDEQFF. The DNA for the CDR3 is TGTGCCAGCTCACCCCTCGATGAGCAGTTCTTC.

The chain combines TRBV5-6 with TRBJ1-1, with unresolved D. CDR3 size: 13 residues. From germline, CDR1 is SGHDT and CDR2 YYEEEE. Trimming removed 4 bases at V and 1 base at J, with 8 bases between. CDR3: CASSVLWNTEAFF. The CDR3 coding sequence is TGTGCCAGCAGCGTCCTTTGGAACACTGAAGCTTTCTTT. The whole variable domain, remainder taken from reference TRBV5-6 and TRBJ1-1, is DAGVTQSPTHLIKTRGQQVTLRCSPKSGHDTVSWYQQALGQGPQFIFQYYEEEERQRGNFPDRFSGHQFPNYSSELNVNALLLGDSALYLCASSVLWNTEAFFGQGTRLTVV.

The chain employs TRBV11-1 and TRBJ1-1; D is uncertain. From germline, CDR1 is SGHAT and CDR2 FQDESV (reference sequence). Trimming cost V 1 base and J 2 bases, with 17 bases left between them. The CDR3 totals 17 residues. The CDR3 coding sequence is TGTGCCAGCAGCTTAGGGTGGACGCGGGGATTAAACACTGAAGCTTTCTTT. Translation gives CASSLGWTRGLNTEAFF. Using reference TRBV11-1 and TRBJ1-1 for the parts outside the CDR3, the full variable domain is EAEVAQSPRYKITEKSQAVAFWCDPISGHATLYWYRQILGQGPELLVQFQDESVVDDSQLPKDRFSAERLKGVDSTLKIQPAELGDSAMYLCASSLGWTRGLNTEAFFGQGTRLTVV.

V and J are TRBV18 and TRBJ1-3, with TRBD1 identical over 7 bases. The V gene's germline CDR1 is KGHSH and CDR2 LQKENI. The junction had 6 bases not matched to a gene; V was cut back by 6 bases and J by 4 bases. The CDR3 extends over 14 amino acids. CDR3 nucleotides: TGTGCCAGCTCGTTCGACAGGGTCGGAAACACCATATATTTT. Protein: CASSFDRVGNTIYF. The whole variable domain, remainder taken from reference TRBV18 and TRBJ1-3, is NAGVMQNPRHLVRRRGQEARLRCSPMKGHSHVYWYRQLPEEGLKFMVYLQKENIIDESGMPKERFSAEFPKEGPSILRIQQVVRGDSAAYFCASSFDRVGNTIYFGEGSWLTVV.

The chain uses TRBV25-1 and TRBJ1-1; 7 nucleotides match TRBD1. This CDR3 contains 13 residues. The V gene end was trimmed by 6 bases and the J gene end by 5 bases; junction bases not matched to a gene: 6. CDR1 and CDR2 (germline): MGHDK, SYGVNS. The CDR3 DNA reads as TGTGCCAGCAGAGGGGGCTGGGGTACTGAAGCTTTCTTT. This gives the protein CASRGGWGTEAFF.

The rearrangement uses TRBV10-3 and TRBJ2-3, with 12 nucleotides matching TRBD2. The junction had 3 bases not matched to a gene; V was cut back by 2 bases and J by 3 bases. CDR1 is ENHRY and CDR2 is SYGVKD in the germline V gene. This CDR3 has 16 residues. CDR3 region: CAISEDGLAGTDTQYF. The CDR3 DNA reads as TGTGCCATCAGTGAGGACGGACTAGCGGGGACAGATACGCAGTATTTT.

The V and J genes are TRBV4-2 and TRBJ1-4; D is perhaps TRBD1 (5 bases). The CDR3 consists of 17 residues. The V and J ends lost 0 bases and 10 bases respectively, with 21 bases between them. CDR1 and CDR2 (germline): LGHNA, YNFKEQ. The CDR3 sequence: CASSQDPRLTGGGKLFF. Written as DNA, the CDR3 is TGTGCCAGCAGCCAAGATCCCCGCCTGACTGGGGGAGGAAAACTGTTTTTT.